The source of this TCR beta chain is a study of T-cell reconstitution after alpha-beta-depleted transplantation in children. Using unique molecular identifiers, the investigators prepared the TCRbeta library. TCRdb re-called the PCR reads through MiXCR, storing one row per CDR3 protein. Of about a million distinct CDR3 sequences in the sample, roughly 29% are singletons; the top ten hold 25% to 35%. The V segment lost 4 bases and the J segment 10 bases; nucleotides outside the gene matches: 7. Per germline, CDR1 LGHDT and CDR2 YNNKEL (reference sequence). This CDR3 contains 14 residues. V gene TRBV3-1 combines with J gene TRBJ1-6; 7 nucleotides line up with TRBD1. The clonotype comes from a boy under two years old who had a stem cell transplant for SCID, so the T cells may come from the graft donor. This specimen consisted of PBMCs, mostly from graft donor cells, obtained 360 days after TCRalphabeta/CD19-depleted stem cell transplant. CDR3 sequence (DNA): TGTGCCAGCAGCCGCCGGGACAGCTGGTCACCCCTCCACTTT. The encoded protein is CASSRRDSWSPLHF.